A single sample is the source of the 28 T cell receptor beta chains below, sequenced in a study of neurological immune-mediated disorders. TCRdb re-called the 5' RACE reads through MiXCR, storing one row per CDR3 protein. The table has 35,000 or so distinct CDR3 sequences, roughly an eighth seen once; the top ten hold roughly a quarter. Sequencing used PBMCs. The receptors stem from a woman in her forties or fifties with HTLV-1-associated myelopathy (HAM/TSP).

The table lists this clonotype with many counts. The J gene is TRBJ1-2, the V gene TRBV5-6, with a tentative D call TRBD1 (6 bases). V shed 4 bases and J shed 4 bases, with 26 bases lying between them. Germline V gene data show CDR1 as SGHDT and CDR2 as YYEEEE. CDR3 size: 18 residues. CDR3 bases: TGTGCCAGCAGCCAAACCGGGACCCTACAGGGTAATCTCTATGGCTACACCTTC. Its translation: CASSQTGTLQGNLYGYTF.

This clonotype has a count of ten or more. This chain links TRBV29-1 with TRBJ2-3, with D possibly TRBD2 on 5 matching bases. CDR1 and CDR2 (germline): SQVTM, ANQGSEA. The CDR3 length is 15 residues. V was trimmed by 8 bases and J by 2 bases, leaving 20 bases between them. Here the CDR3 DNA reads TGCAGCCTTCGGGATGTAGGCTATTACACAGATACGCAGTATTTT. It specifies CSLRDVGYYTDTQYF.

In its sample, this clonotype was seen many times. The V call is TRBV10-3, the J call TRBJ2-7, with D perhaps matching TRBD1 or TRBD2 (6 bases each). Trimming removed 0 bases at V and 6 bases at J, with 12 bases between. Germline V lookup: CDR1 ENHRY, CDR2 SYGVKD. This CDR3 has 14 amino acids. CDR3 protein: CAISESARGGEQYV. CDR3 in DNA: TGTGCCATCAGTGAGTCCGCCAGGGGAGGCGAGCAGTACGTC.

This clonotype has at least ten counts. The chain recombines TRBV5-1 with TRBJ1-1; a weak D match, TRBD1 (5 bases). Germline V gene sequence: CDR1 SGHRS, CDR2 YFSETQ. Trimming cost V 4 bases and J 0 bases, with 13 bases left between them. This CDR3 region has 15 residues. CDR3 amino acids: CASSPRGGLNTEAFF. The CDR3 DNA reads as TGCGCCAGCAGCCCTCGGGGGGGGTTGAACACTGAAGCTTTCTTT.

This clonotype was found many times. The chain links TRBV27 to TRBJ1-1; D gene uncertain. The CDR3 has 15 residues. V shed 1 base and J shed 1 base, with 10 bases lying between them. The germline V gene encodes CDR1 MNHEY and CDR2 SMNVEV (reference sequence). The CDR3 region has the DNA TGTGCCAGCAGTTTATGGAAGGGCGCGAACACTGAAGCTTTCTTT. Protein: CASSLWKGANTEAFF.

This clonotype was observed at least ten times. The J gene is TRBJ2-1, the V gene TRBV12-3 or TRBV12-4, with D possibly TRBD2 on 5 matching bases. V lost 3 bases and J 9 bases, leaving 9 bases between the germline ends. The CDR3 has 12 residues. This chain's CDR3 is CASSFGGFEQFF. DNA for the CDR3: TGTGCCAGCAGTTTTGGAGGATTTGAGCAGTTCTTC.

This clonotype has ten or more counts. The V call is TRBV4-3, the J call TRBJ1-5, with a possible D match to TRBD1 (5 bases). The CDR3 is made up of 15 amino acids. Trimming removed 0 bases at V and 4 bases at J, with 10 bases between. Looked up from germline, CDR1 is LGHNA and CDR2 is YSLEER. The CDR3 protein is CASSQDVGPNQPQHF. The CDR3 region has the DNA TGCGCCAGCAGCCAAGACGTGGGGCCTAATCAGCCCCAGCATTTT.

This clonotype was recorded many times. This chain links TRBV3-1 with TRBJ2-7; D may be TRBD2 (6 bases). This CDR3 contains 11 residues. The V end was cut by 8 bases, the J end by 3 bases, with 8 bases between. Germline lookup yields CDR1 LGHDT and CDR2 YNNKEL (reference sequence). The CDR3 DNA sequence: TGTGCCAGCCGGGGGTTCTACGAGCAGTACTTC. This sequence encodes CASRGFYEQYF.

This clonotype was observed at least ten times. The chain has TRBV20-1 and TRBJ1-4; 8 nucleotides align to TRBD1. Trimming cost V 5 bases and J 0 bases; bases outside gene matches: 11. The CDR3 sequence is 17 residues long. Germline lookup yields CDR1 DFQATT and CDR2 SNEGSKA (reference sequence). This CDR3 reads CSAPGQGAMATNEKLFF. CDR3 in DNA: TGCAGTGCTCCCGGGCAGGGGGCGATGGCAACTAATGAAAAACTGTTTTTT.

The chain is built from TRBV4-1 and TRBJ2-1; the D call may be TRBD1 or TRBD2 (6 bases each). V shed 4 bases and J shed 6 bases, with 13 bases lying between them. The CDR3 consists of 14 residues. The germline V gene has CDR1 MGHRA and CDR2 YSYEKL. DNA of the CDR3: TGCGCCAGCAGCCTTGCGAGGGGGGCCAATGAGCAGTTCTTC. Translation gives CASSLARGANEQFF.

In its sample, this clonotype was seen many times. J is TRBJ1-4 and V is TRBV5-1, with TRBD1 matching over 7 bases. Germline V gives CDR1 SGHRS, CDR2 YFSETQ. This CDR3 is built from 15 residues. Trimming removed 4 bases from V and 2 bases from J; junction bases left unmatched: 5. CDR3 protein: CASSGGGATNEKLFF. CDR3 nucleotide sequence: TGCGCCAGCAGCGGAGGGGGCGCGACTAATGAAAAACTGTTTTTT.

This clonotype has at least ten counts. This chain connects TRBV3-1 to TRBJ1-1; possibly TRBD1 for D (6 bases). V shed 1 base and J shed 2 bases, with 8 bases lying between them. Germline V CDR1 and CDR2: LGHDT, YNNKEL (reference sequence). The CDR3 contains 14 residues. The CDR3 sequence is CASSQVGANTEAFF. The CDR3 DNA reads TGTGCCAGCAGCCAAGTGGGGGCTAACACTGAAGCTTTCTTT.

This clonotype was counted a few times. The chain is built from TRBV6-5 and TRBJ1-4; tentative D call: TRBD1 (6 bases). The CDR3 consists of 15 residues. V lost 8 bases and J 3 bases, leaving 16 bases between the germline ends. Germline CDR1 MNHEY, CDR2 SVGAGI. CDR3 bases: TGTGCCAGCTCCAGGGGAGGGGTAGCTAATGAAAAACTGTTTTTT. Protein sequence: CASSRGGVANEKLFF.

For this clonotype: A much larger clonotype is one base distant, so this may be a read error. This chain links TRBV20-1 with TRBJ2-5, with 8 bases that match TRBD1. With V trimmed by 6 bases and J by 3 bases, 3 bases remained unmatched. CDR1 and CDR2 (germline): DFQATT, SNEGSKA (reference sequence). The CDR3 spans 12 residues. CDR3 DNA: TGCAGTGCCTACAGGGGGAAAGAGACCCAGTACTTC. It is translated as CSAYRGKETQYF.

Many counts were recorded for this clonotype. This chain connects TRBV5-1 to TRBJ2-7; weak D call: TRBD1 (5 bases). Trimming stripped 0 bases from V and 6 bases from J, with 10 bases between. The V gene's germline CDR1 is SGHRS and CDR2 YFSETQ. The CDR3 is 13 residues long. As DNA, the CDR3 is TGCGCCAGCAGCTTGGGACAGAGAGTCGAGCAGTACTTC. Its protein is CASSLGQRVEQYF.

This clonotype was counted at least ten times. This rearrangement joins TRBV13 to TRBJ2-1; 10 bases map to TRBD1. The germline V gene has CDR1 PRHDT and CDR2 FYEKMQ (reference sequence). V gave up 4 bases and J gave up 9 bases; unmatched junction bases: 12. CDR3 size: 16 residues. The DNA of the CDR3 is TGTGCCAGCAGCTGGGGTCCCGGGACAGGGGTTGGTGAGCAGTTCTTC. It is translated as CASSWGPGTGVGEQFF.

This clonotype was detected ten times or more. The chain carries TRBV5-1 and TRBJ2-5, with 7 bases lining up with TRBD2. From germline, CDR1 is SGHRS and CDR2 YFSETQ. CDR3 length equals 15 residues. The ends lost 3 bases at V and 0 bases at J; junction bases unmatched: 5. The CDR3 nucleotides are TGCGCCAGCAGCTCGCTGACTAGCTACCAAGAGACCCAGTACTTC. Translating it yields CASSSLTSYQETQYF.

This clonotype was seen ten or more times. The chain employs TRBV6-5 and TRBJ1-2; D gene uncertain. Germline CDR1 reads MNHEY; CDR2 reads SVGAGI. This CDR3 contains 14 residues. V was cut by 7 bases and J by 4 bases, with 16 bases left in between. The CDR3 nucleotides read TGTGCCAGCACCCCGGGCGGCAGAAGCTATGGCTACACCTTC. Translation: CASTPGGRSYGYTF.

The genes are TRBV7-8 and TRBJ1-5; 7 bases are shared with TRBD1. Germline lookup yields CDR1 SGHVS and CDR2 FQNEAQ. V gave up 5 bases and J gave up 11 bases; unmatched junction bases: 12. This CDR3 comprises 14 residues. The chain's CDR3 is CASSHGTEIATQHF. The CDR3 DNA reads TGTGCCAGCAGCCACGGGACAGAAATCGCGACCCAGCATTTT. Full variable domain (rest looked up from reference TRBV7-8 and TRBJ1-5): GAGVSQSPRYKVAKRGQDVALRCDPISGHVSLFWYQQALGQGPEFLTYFQNEAQLDKSGLPSDRFFAERPEGSVSTLKIQRTQQEDSAVYLCASSHGTEIATQHFGDGTRLSIL.

This clonotype was seen ten or more times. This chain connects TRBV7-6 to TRBJ2-3; a weak D match, TRBD2 (6 bases). CDR1 is SGHVS, CDR2 FNYEAQ, per germline. The CDR3 sequence is 14 residues long. Trimming removed 4 bases from V and 3 bases from J, with 11 bases in between. CDR3 residues: CASSSAGLTDTQYF. The CDR3, as DNA: TGTGCCAGCAGCTCCGCGGGACTTACAGATACGCAGTATTTT.

This clonotype showed up many times. The V call is TRBV12-3 or TRBV12-4, the J call TRBJ2-7, with D unclear. The CDR3 contains 15 residues. Trimming cost V 1 base and J 3 bases, with 13 bases left between them. CDR3 in DNA: TGTGCCAGCAGTTTAGATTTACCGCGTTTCTACGAGCAGTACTTC. It translates to CASSLDLPRFYEQYF.

The rearrangement links TRBV20-1 to TRBJ2-3, with 14 bases identical to TRBD2. The CDR3 is 18 residues long. The junction had 5 bases not matched to a gene; V was cut back by 0 bases and J by 0 bases. CDR1 DFQATT and CDR2 SNEGSKA come from the germline V gene (reference sequence). CDR3 sequence reads: CSARDTTSGGASTDTQYF. In DNA, the CDR3 is TGCAGTGCTAGAGATACGACTAGCGGGGGGGCGAGCACAGATACGCAGTATTTT.

This clonotype was seen repeatedly, ten times or more. This rearrangement joins TRBV7-8 to TRBJ1-3; D is perhaps TRBD1 (5 bases). The V gene lost 1 base and the J gene lost 1 base, with 8 bases spanning the gap. Germline V gene data show CDR1 as SGHVS and CDR2 as FQNEAQ. This CDR3 has 15 residues. DNA for the CDR3: TGTGCCAGCAGCTTAGAGCGACAGTCTGGAAACACCATATATTTT. It yields the protein CASSLERQSGNTIYF.

DNA of the CDR3: TGTGCCAGCAGGGTTTCGAGTGAGACCCAGTACTTC. This codes for CASRVSSETQYF. The chain employs TRBV6-5 and TRBJ2-5; the D is unclear. CDR3 length: 12 amino acids. Germline V gives CDR1 MNHEY, CDR2 SVGAGI. Deletions cut 6 bases from V and 5 bases from J, with 10 bases between.

The J gene is TRBJ1-2, the V gene TRBV20-1, with 8 bases lining up with TRBD1. The CDR3 is made up of 14 amino acids. Germline V gene sequence: CDR1 DFQATT, CDR2 SNEGSKA (reference sequence). V shed 0 bases and J 7 bases; nucleotides not matched to a gene: 7. The CDR3 coding sequence is TGCAGTGCTAGAGACCCCAACAGGGGGTCTGGCTACACCTTC. Translated, it gives CSARDPNRGSGYTF.

The sample holds a few counts of this clonotype. The chain joins TRBV14 to TRBJ1-2, with D uncertain. CDR1 is SGHDN and CDR2 is FVKESK in the germline V gene. The CDR3 totals 13 residues. V lost 2 bases and J 7 bases, leaving 11 bases between the germline ends. DNA of the CDR3: TGTGCCAGCAGCCAACAAGGTATTGGTGGCTACACCTTC. This sequence encodes CASSQQGIGGYTF.

This clonotype occurred many times. This chain links TRBV4-3 with TRBJ1-2, with D perhaps matching TRBD1 (5 bases). Looked up from germline, CDR1 is LGHNA and CDR2 is YSLEER. With 1 base removed from V and 0 bases from J, the gap between germline ends came to 18 bases. The CDR3 is 18 residues long. The CDR3 region is CASSQGSSTARANYGYTF. The CDR3 DNA sequence: TGCGCCAGCAGCCAAGGTAGTTCGACAGCCCGTGCTAACTATGGCTACACCTTC.

This clonotype has at least ten counts. This chain connects TRBV6-2 or TRBV6-3 to TRBJ2-1, with 10 nucleotides matching TRBD2. After removal of 5 bases from V and 6 bases from J, the junction contained 13 bases not matched to a gene. CDR3 length: 17 residues. From germline, CDR1 is MNHEY and CDR2 SVGEGT. The CDR3 nucleotides are TGTGCCAGCAGTCCTCACTCTAGCGGGGGCCGTGGCAATGAGCAGTTCTTC. Translating it yields CASSPHSSGGRGNEQFF.